The next 26 T cell receptor beta chains were all read from a single sample in a study of shared clonotypes between healthy human individuals. Sequenced by immunoSEQ multiplex PCR; TCRdb stores in-frame clones only, minus some. The sample shows roughly 220,000 clones, approximately 65% of them seen only once. Sequenced material: memory CD4+ T cells sorted from blood. Specified subset: CD45RA-negative fraction. The receptors here all came from a man aged 30 to 39 in good health.

This clone appeared a few times. The gene calls are TRBV9 and TRBJ2-7, with D perhaps matching TRBD2 (6 bases). Trimming removed 3 bases from V and 4 bases from J, with 14 bases in between. The CDR3 contains 14 residues. CDR1 is SGDLS, CDR2 YYNGEE, per germline. This CDR3 is CASSEGPSDYEQYF. The CDR3 nucleotides are TGTGCCAGCAGCGAGGGGCCTAGCGATTACGAGCAGTACTTC.

The chain recombines TRBV6-1 with TRBJ2-3; TRBD2 matches at 8 bases. V trimming: 11 bases; J trimming: 1 base; junction bases outside the gene matches: 5. The CDR3 is 13 residues long. Germline CDR1 MNHNS, CDR2 SASEGT. Here the CDR3 DNA reads TGTGCCGCGGGAGGACTAGGCACAGATACGCAGTATTTT. Protein sequence: CAAGGLGTDTQYF.

The chain combines TRBV19 with TRBJ2-4, with D perhaps matching TRBD2 (5 bases). Germline V CDR1 and CDR2: LNHDA, SQIVND (reference sequence). Trimming removed 1 base from V and 6 bases from J, with 10 bases in between. This CDR3 region has 14 residues. CDR3 in DNA: TGTGCCAGTAGTATAGTGGCAGGAGGAAACATTCAGTACTTC. Residues: CASSIVAGGNIQYF.

The rearrangement uses TRBV7-8 and TRBJ1-1; the D is unclear. V shed 0 bases and J shed 0 bases, with 5 bases lying between them. Germline loops: CDR1 SGHVS, CDR2 FQNEAQ. The CDR3 totals 14 residues. Here the CDR3 reads CASSLAGMNTEAFF. CDR3 in DNA: TGTGCCAGCAGCTTAGCGGGAATGAACACTGAAGCTTTCTTT.

The V call is TRBV5-6, the J call TRBJ2-1; 7 bases map to TRBD2. Germline V lookup: CDR1 SGHDT, CDR2 YYEEEE. The CDR3 extends over 14 amino acids. The V and J ends lost 4 bases and 5 bases, in that order; junction bases with no gene match: 6. The CDR3 region is CASSPASGNNEQFF. In DNA form, the CDR3 reads TGTGCCAGCAGCCCGGCTAGCGGTAACAATGAGCAGTTCTTC. Using reference TRBV5-6 and TRBJ2-1 for the parts outside the CDR3, the full variable domain is DAGVTQSPTHLIKTRGQQVTLRCSPKSGHDTVSWYQQALGQGPQFIFQYYEEEERQRGNFPDRFSGHQFPNYSSELNVNALLLGDSALYLCASSPASGNNEQFFGPGTRLTVL.

This clone was seen a single time. The rearrangement uses TRBV7-2 and TRBJ2-1; D unclear. Germline values: CDR1 SGHTA, CDR2 FQGNSA. The V gene lost 1 base and the J gene lost 9 bases, with 10 bases spanning the gap. This CDR3 comprises 13 residues. This CDR3 is CASSLEMLGEQFF. The CDR3 DNA reads TGTGCCAGCAGCTTAGAAATGTTGGGTGAGCAGTTCTTC.

V and J are TRBV10-3 and TRBJ2-3, with TRBD2 matching over 9 bases. The CDR3 has 13 residues. Germline trimming cut 8 bases from V and 6 bases from J; bases unmatched to any gene: 6. The germline V gene encodes CDR1 ENHRY and CDR2 SYGVKD. The CDR3 region has the DNA TGTGCCATCGGTGCGGGAGGGGCGGATACGCAGTATTTT. As protein: CAIGAGGADTQYF.

The chain is built from TRBV27 and TRBJ2-3, with D perhaps TRBD1 or TRBD2 (5 bases each). Germline CDR1 reads MNHEY; CDR2 reads SMNVEV (reference sequence). The CDR3 covers 14 residues. V shed 5 bases and J shed 14 bases, with 23 bases lying between them. CDR3 DNA sequence: TGTGCCAGCAGTGCCCGGGACCCCGCTTCTGCTCGGTATTTT. Translation: CASSARDPASARYF.

This chain links TRBV11-2 with TRBJ1-2, with D hard to call. Per the germline V gene, CDR1 is SGHAT and CDR2 is FQNNGV. The CDR3 runs to 15 residues. V lost 0 bases, J lost 2 bases, and 10 bases lay in between. CDR3 sequence (DNA): TGTGCCAGCAGCTTAGATATTGGTCAAAACTATGGCTACACCTTC. This codes for CASSLDIGQNYGYTF.

This chain connects TRBV6-6 to TRBJ2-7; 7 bases agree with TRBD2. The ends lost 3 bases at V and 7 bases at J; junction bases unmatched: 3. Germline values: CDR1 MNHNY, CDR2 SVGAGI (reference sequence). The CDR3 sequence is 12 residues long. The DNA for the CDR3 is TGTGCCAGCAGTTATCCCGGGGGGGAGCAGTACTTC. This codes for CASSYPGGEQYF.

This chain uses TRBV7-2 with TRBJ1-2; perhaps TRBD1 as D (6 bases). The CDR3 runs 17 residues. Germline values: CDR1 SGHTA, CDR2 FQGNSA. V lost 1 base and J 4 bases, leaving 19 bases between the germline ends. The CDR3, as DNA: TGTGCCAGCAGCTTAGATTCCCTAGACAGGCCAGGCTATGGCTACACCTTC. Translated: CASSLDSLDRPGYGYTF.

The V call is TRBV29-1, the J call TRBJ1-1, with 12 bases aligning to TRBD1. V was pared by 5 bases and J by 1 base, with 5 bases of the junction left unmatched. The V gene's germline CDR1 is SQVTM and CDR2 ANQGSEA. This CDR3 contains 15 residues. In DNA form, the CDR3 reads TGCAGCGTTCCCGGGACAGGGGGCCGGAACACTGAAGCTTTCTTT. Protein: CSVPGTGGRNTEAFF.

This clone was observed a few times. The V and J genes are TRBV7-8 and TRBJ1-1; 8 nucleotides align to TRBD1. This CDR3 is built from 17 residues. Germline V lookup: CDR1 SGHVS, CDR2 FQNEAQ. V shed 5 bases and J 7 bases; nucleotides not matched to a gene: 18. The chain's CDR3 is CASSTGQGQGAGVEAFF. DNA for the CDR3: TGTGCCAGCAGCACCGGACAGGGTCAAGGGGCTGGCGTTGAAGCTTTCTTT.

The chain combines TRBV6-5 with TRBJ2-7, with TRBD2 matching over 8 bases. The CDR3 has 13 amino acids. The junction had 8 bases not matched to a gene; V was cut back by 10 bases and J by 3 bases. Germline V gene lookup returns CDR1 MNHEY and CDR2 SVGAGI. In DNA, the CDR3 is TGTGCCACCGGGGGGGGGCCCTACTACGAGCAGTACTTC. This gives the protein CATGGGPYYEQYF.

The chain links TRBV19 to TRBJ2-1; no clear D gene. The CDR3 length is 15 residues. V gave up 7 bases and J gave up 3 bases, with 16 bases separating them. Germline V gene sequence: CDR1 LNHDA, CDR2 SQIVND (reference sequence). CDR3 coding DNA: TGTGCCAGTAATAGAGCGCTCACAAACTACAATGAGCAGTTCTTC. It yields the protein CASNRALTNYNEQFF. Complete variable domain (other parts from reference TRBV19 and TRBJ2-1): DGGITQSPKYLFRKEGQNVTLSCEQNLNHDAMYWYRQDPGQGLRLIYYSQIVNDFQKGDIAEGYSVSREKKESFPLTVTSAQKNPTAFYLCASNRALTNYNEQFFGPGTRLTVL.

The rearrangement uses TRBV7-8 and TRBJ1-2, with D possibly being TRBD1 (5 bases). Germline lookup yields CDR1 SGHVS and CDR2 FQNEAQ. V dropped 3 bases and J dropped 4 bases, with 9 bases sitting between them. The CDR3 is 13 amino acids. As DNA, the CDR3 is TGTGCCAGCAGCTTCGGGACCTCCTATGGCTACACCTTC. This codes for CASSFGTSYGYTF.

This chain connects TRBV11-2 to TRBJ2-1, with D tentatively TRBD2 (5 bases). From germline, CDR1 is SGHAT and CDR2 FQNNGV. This CDR3 is 13 amino acids long. Trimming shortened V by 3 bases and J by 4 bases, and 7 bases separated the two germline ends. Here the CDR3 reads CASSLEEYNEQFF. CDR3 nucleotide sequence: TGTGCCAGCAGCTTGGAGGAGTACAATGAGCAGTTCTTC.

The chain links TRBV2 to TRBJ2-3, with 14 bases lining up with TRBD2. The CDR3 is 15 amino acids. The germline CDR1 and CDR2 sequences are SNHLY and FYNNEI. Trimming took 5 bases from V and 4 from J; bases not matched to a gene: 2. In DNA form, the CDR3 reads TGTGCCAGCAGTCGACTAGCGGGAGGGCCAGATACGCAGTATTTT. This encodes CASSRLAGGPDTQYF.

In its sample, this clone was seen a few times. This sample includes further DNA sequences coding for the same CDR3. The CDR3 is CASSSTGNEQFF. For the CDR3, the DNA is TGCGCCAGCAGCTCCACAGGGAATGAGCAGTTCTTC. This chain connects TRBV5-1 to TRBJ2-1; tentative D call: TRBD1 (6 bases). This CDR3 comprises 12 residues. Trimming stripped 3 bases from V and 7 bases from J, with 8 bases between. The germline CDR1 and CDR2 sequences are SGHRS and YFSETQ.

The rearrangement links TRBV10-3 to TRBJ2-2; 11 nucleotides match TRBD1. The germline CDR1 and CDR2 sequences are ENHRY and SYGVKD. With V trimmed by 4 bases and J by 6 bases, 4 bases remained unmatched. The CDR3 consists of 15 residues. The CDR3 sequence is CAISAGQGDAGELFF. As DNA, the CDR3 is TGTGCCATCAGTGCGGGACAGGGGGACGCCGGGGAGCTGTTTTTT.

This sequence joins TRBV27 and TRBJ2-4; 13 bases fit TRBD2. CDR3 length: 16 amino acids. V lost 7 bases, J lost 3 bases, and 6 bases stayed unmatched. CDR1 is MNHEY and CDR2 is SMNVEV in the germline V gene (reference sequence). CDR3 sequence: CASTGLAGVGKNIQYF. CDR3 DNA: TGTGCCAGCACCGGACTAGCGGGAGTAGGCAAAAACATTCAGTACTTC.

This clone was detected a few times. Other DNA sequences of this sample code for an identical CDR3. V and J are TRBV6-1 and TRBJ2-7, with D perhaps matching TRBD2 (7 bases). The germline V gene encodes CDR1 MNHNS and CDR2 SASEGT. Trimming took off 4 bases at V and 2 bases at J, with 12 bases between the two ends. The CDR3 loop spans 14 amino acids. This CDR3 is CASSVGGAAYEQYF. CDR3 DNA sequence: TGTGCCAGCAGTGTTGGGGGGGCCGCCTACGAGCAGTACTTC.

The CDR3 DNA reads TGTGCCAGCAGCCCCCGACAGGGACTAGCGGGAATAGATACGCAGTATTTT. This encodes CASSPRQGLAGIDTQYF. The chain carries TRBV5-6 and TRBJ2-3; 13 bases agree with TRBD2. V was pared by 4 bases and J by 5 bases, with 10 bases of the junction left unmatched. CDR3 length: 17 amino acids. Germline V gene sequence: CDR1 SGHDT, CDR2 YYEEEE.

V is TRBV2 and J is TRBJ2-1, with 13 nucleotides matching TRBD2. CDR1 SNHLY and CDR2 FYNNEI come from the germline V gene. Trimming at V came to 7 bases and at J to 10 bases, leaving 7 bases not matched to a gene. The CDR3 spans 14 residues. Here the CDR3 reads CASKKGLAGTEQFF. In DNA form, the CDR3 reads TGTGCCAGCAAAAAGGGACTAGCGGGGACAGAGCAGTTCTTC.

CDR3 DNA: TGTGCCAGCAGTCCACAACAAACACAGGGGCCCTACGAGCAGTACTTC. Its translation: CASSPQQTQGPYEQYF. This rearrangement joins TRBV28 to TRBJ2-7, with TRBD1 matching over 7 bases. The CDR3 extends over 16 amino acids. V lost 5 bases to trimming and J lost 2 bases; unmatched junction nucleotides: 12. Germline V gene sequence: CDR1 MDHEN, CDR2 SYDVKM.

This chain's CDR3 is CASSLSWTDKFNEQFF. CDR3 DNA sequence: TGTGCCAGCAGCTTGTCCTGGACAGACAAATTCAATGAGCAGTTCTTC. The gene calls are TRBV5-5 and TRBJ2-1; maybe TRBD1 (6 bases). The CDR3 loop spans 16 amino acids. In germline, CDR1 is SGHKS, CDR2 YYEKEE (reference sequence). The germline V and J ends were trimmed by 1 base and 6 bases, with 17 bases remaining between them.